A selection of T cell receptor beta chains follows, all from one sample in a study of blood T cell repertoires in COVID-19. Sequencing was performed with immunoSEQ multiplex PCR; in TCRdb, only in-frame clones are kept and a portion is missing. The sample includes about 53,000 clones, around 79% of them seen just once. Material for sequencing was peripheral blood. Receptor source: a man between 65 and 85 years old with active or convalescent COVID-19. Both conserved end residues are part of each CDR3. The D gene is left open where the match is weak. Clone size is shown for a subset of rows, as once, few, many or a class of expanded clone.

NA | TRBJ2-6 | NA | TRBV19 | TGTGCCAGTAGTAGACCTTTAATAGGACAGATATCTGGGGCCAACGTCCTGACTTTC | CASSRPLIGQISGANVLTF
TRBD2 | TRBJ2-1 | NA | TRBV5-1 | TGCGCCAGCAGCTTAGCGGGGGTGAGCAATGAGCAGTTCTTC | CASSLAGVSNEQFF
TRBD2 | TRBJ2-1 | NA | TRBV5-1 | TGCGCCAGCAGCGTCAGCGGGGGCGCAGGATTGAATGAGCAGTTCTTC | CASSVSGGAGLNEQFF
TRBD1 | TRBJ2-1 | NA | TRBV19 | TGTGCCAGTAGTACCCGGGTAGGGGGACAGCCCTACAATGAGCAGTTCTTC | CASSTRVGGQPYNEQFF
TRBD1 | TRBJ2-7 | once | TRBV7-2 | TGTGCCAGCAGCTCTTACTCCGGGACAGGATTAAGCGAGCAGTACTTC | CASSSYSGTGLSEQYF
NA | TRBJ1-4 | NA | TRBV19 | TGTGCCAGTACTACAGGGTCCAATGAAAAACTGTTTTTT | CASTTGSNEKLFF
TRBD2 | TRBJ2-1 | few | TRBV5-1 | TGCGCCAGCAGCTTCCCGGGACTAGCGGGGCCTGGGGAGCAGTTCTTC | CASSFPGLAGPGEQFF
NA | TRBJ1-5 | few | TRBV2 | TGTGCCAGCAATCGAGAAGGGGATCAGCCCCAGCATTTT | CASNREGDQPQHF
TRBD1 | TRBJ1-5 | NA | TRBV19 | TGTGCCAGTAGTATGGGACAGCGTAGCAATCAGCCCCAGCATTTT | CASSMGQRSNQPQHF
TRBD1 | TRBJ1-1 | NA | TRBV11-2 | TGTGCCAGCAGCCGACAGGGGGCAATGACTGAAGCTTTCTTT | CASSRQGAMTEAFF
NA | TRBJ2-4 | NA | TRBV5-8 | TGTGCCAGCAGCGGAGTGTGGTTTGGAGGCATTCAGTACTTC | CASSGVWFGGIQYF
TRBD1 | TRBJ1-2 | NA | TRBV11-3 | TGTGCCAGCGGCAATTACAAGGGACAGCTTTATGGCTACACCTTC | CASGNYKGQLYGYTF
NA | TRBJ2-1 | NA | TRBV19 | TGTGCCAGTAATGGGGCGGGCGGGACCCGGTCGGGGCAGTTCTTC | CASNGAGGTRSGQFF
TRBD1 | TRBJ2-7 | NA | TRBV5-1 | TGCGCCAGCACCCGGCAGGGGGCCTACGAGCAGTACTTC | CASTRQGAYEQYF
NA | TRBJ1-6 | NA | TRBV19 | TGTGCCAGTAGCAACTTCGGGGGCTCCTATAATTCACCCCTCCACTTT | CASSNFGGSYNSPLHF
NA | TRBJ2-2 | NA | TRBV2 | TGTGCCAGCACCAAAGTAAGCGGCCCCACCGGGGAGCTGTTTTTT | CASTKVSGPTGELFF
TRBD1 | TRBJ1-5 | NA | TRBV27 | TGTGCCAGCAGTTCTTGGACAGGAGGAAGCAATCAGCCCCAGCATTTT | CASSSWTGGSNQPQHF
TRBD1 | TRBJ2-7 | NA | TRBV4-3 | TGCGCCAGCAGCCAAAGGACAGGAACCTACGAGCAGTACTTC | CASSQRTGTYEQYF
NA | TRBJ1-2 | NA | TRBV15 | TGTGCCACCAGCAGAGATGGCAGGTACTATGGCTACACCTTC | CATSRDGRYYGYTF
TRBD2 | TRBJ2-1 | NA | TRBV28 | TGTGCCAGCAGAAGCTCTAGCGGGGTGATATACAATGAGCAGTTCTTC | CASRSSSGVIYNEQFF
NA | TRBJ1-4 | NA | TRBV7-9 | TGTGCCAGCAGTTCAAAATCCGGGACACCCAGGGGTAATGAAAAACTGTTTTTT | CASSSKSGTPRGNEKLFF
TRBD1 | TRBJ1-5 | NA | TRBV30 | TGTGCCTGGAGGGGACAGGGAGTCAATCAGCCCCAGCATTTT | CAWRGQGVNQPQHF
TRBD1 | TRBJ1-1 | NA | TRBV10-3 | TGTGCCATCAGTCAGACGGGACAGGGCACTGAAGCTTTCTTT | CAISQTGQGTEAFF
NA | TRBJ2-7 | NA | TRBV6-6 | TGTGCCAGCAGTAGGACGGACGGGAGCTCCTACGAGCAGTACTTC | CASSRTDGSSYEQYF
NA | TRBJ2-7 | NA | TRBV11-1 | TGTGCCAGCAGTTTTACCAGGGGCGACGAGCAGTACTTC | CASSFTRGDEQYF
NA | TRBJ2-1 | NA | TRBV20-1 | TGCAGTGCTAGAGATGGCCGTGAGCAGTTCTTC | CSARDGREQFF
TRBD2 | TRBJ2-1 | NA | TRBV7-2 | TGTGCCAGCAGCTTAGGTGGCGGGGGGCCGGGGAATGAGCAGTTCTTC | CASSLGGGGPGNEQFF
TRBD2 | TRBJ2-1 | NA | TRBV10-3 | TGTGCCATCAGTGGCCAGCGGGGGGTCCATCAGGGTGAGCAGTTCTTC | CAISGQRGVHQGEQFF
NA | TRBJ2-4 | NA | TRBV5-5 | TGTGCCAGCAGCGCGTTCCCAGCCAAAAACATTCAGTACTTC | CASSAFPAKNIQYF
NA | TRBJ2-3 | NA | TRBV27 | TGTGCCAGCAGTTTATCGACTAGTAAAGATACGCAGTATTTT | CASSLSTSKDTQYF
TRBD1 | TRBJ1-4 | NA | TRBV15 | TGTGCCACCAGCAGGGACAGGACTAATGAAAAACTGTTTTTT | CATSRDRTNEKLFF
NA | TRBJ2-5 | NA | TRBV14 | TGTGCCAGCAGCGCTGGGAGATTCCAAGAGACCCAGTACTTC | CASSAGRFQETQYF
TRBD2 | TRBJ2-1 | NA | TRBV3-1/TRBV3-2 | TGTGCCAGCAGCCCCATTCTAGCGGGAGGACCCTACAATGAGCAGTTCTTC | CASSPILAGGPYNEQFF
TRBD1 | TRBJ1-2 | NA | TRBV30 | TGTGCCTGGAGTGGGGAACAGGGGAACTATGGCTACACCTTC | CAWSGEQGNYGYTF
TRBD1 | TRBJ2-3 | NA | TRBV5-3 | TGTGCCAGAAGCGAGACAGGGGGCTCAGCCGATACGCAGTATTTT | CARSETGGSADTQYF
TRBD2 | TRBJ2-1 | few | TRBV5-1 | TGCGCCAGCAGCTTGAATAGCGGGATGCCGTTCTTC | CASSLNSGMPFF
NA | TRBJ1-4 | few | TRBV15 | TGTGCCACCAGCAGAGGGGAGAATGAAAAACTGTTTTTT | CATSRGENEKLFF
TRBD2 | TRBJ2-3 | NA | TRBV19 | TGTGCCAGTAGTCCTTGGACTAGCGGGATGACAGATACGCAGTATTTT | CASSPWTSGMTDTQYF
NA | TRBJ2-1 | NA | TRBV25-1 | TGTGCCAGCCACTCGGCCTACAATGAGCAGTTCTTC | CASHSAYNEQFF
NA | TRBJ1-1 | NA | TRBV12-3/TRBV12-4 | TGTGCCAGCAGTCCCCGAGTTGGGCAGGCTTTCTTT | CASSPRVGQAFF
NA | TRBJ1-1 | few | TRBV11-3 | TGTGCCAGCAGCTTGGGCGGGACGAACACTGAAGCTTTCTTT | CASSLGGTNTEAFF
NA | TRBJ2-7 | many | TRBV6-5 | TGTGCCAGCAGTTACAGAGTGAGCTCCTACGAGCAGTACTTC | CASSYRVSSYEQYF
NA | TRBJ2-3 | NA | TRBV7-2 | TGTGCCAGCAGCTTACTAGCGCCCACAGATACGCAGTATTTT | CASSLLAPTDTQYF
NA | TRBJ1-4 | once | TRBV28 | TGTGCCAGCAGTTTATGGGGGCAGGAGGAAAAACTGTTTTTT | CASSLWGQEEKLFF
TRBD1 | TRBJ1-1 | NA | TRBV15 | TGTGCCACCAGCAGACAACAGGGGGCTGGAGCTTTCTTT | CATSRQQGAGAFF
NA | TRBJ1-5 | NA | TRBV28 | TGTGCCAGCAGGGTGAGTAATCAGCCCCAGCATTTT | CASRVSNQPQHF
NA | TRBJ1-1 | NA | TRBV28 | TGTGCCAGCAGTTTATACAGGATGAACACTGAAGCTTTCTTT | CASSLYRMNTEAFF
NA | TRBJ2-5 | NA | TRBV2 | TGTGCCATCCGGGACTCCCAAGAGACCCAGTACTTC | CAIRDSQETQYF
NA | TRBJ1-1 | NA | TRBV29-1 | TGCAGCGTTGCAGGGTTCAACATGGGTATTGAAGCTTTCTTT | CSVAGFNMGIEAFF
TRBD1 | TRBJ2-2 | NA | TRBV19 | TGTGCCAGTAGTATTACAGGGGGTTCCGTCGGGGAGCTGTTTTTT | CASSITGGSVGELFF